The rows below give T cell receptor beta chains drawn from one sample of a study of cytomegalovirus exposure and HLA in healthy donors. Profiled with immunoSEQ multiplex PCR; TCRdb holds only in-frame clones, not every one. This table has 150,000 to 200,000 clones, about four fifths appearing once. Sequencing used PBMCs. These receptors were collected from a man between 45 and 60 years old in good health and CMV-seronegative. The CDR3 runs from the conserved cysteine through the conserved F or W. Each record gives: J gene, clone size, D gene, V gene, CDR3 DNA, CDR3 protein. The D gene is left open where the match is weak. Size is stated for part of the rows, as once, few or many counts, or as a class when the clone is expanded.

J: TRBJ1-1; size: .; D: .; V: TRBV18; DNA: TGTGCCAGCTCACCAGCCCCGGGGGGAAGGGTGAACACTGAAGCTTTCTTT; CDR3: CASSPAPGGRVNTEAFF
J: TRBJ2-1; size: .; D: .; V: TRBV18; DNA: TGTGCCAGCTCACCAGATAGGACTCACAATGAGCAGTTCTTC; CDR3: CASSPDRTHNEQFF
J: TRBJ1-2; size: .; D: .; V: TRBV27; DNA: TGTGCCAGCAGTTTTGGAGGCTGGAGGGGCTACACCTTC; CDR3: CASSFGGWRGYTF
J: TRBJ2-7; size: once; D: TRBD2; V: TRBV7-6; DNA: TGTGCCAGCAGCACCCCATGGACTAGCAGCGAGCAGTACTTC; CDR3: CASSTPWTSSEQYF
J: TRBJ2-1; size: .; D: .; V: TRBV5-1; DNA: TGCGCCAGCAGCTCGACGGGCGGGGCCTACAATGAGCAGTTCTTC; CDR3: CASSSTGGAYNEQFF
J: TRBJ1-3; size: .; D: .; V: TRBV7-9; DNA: TGTGCCAGCAGCTTCACCCCTCGACAGGAAGGAAACACCATATATTTT; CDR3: CASSFTPRQEGNTIYF
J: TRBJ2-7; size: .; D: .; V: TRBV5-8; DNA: TGTGCCAGCACCCCGCGCCCCTCCTACGAGCAGTACTTC; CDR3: CASTPRPSYEQYF
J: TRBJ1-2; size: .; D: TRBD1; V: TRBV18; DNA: TGTGCCAGCTCACCCGGACAGGAGCTCTATGGCTACACCTTC; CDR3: CASSPGQELYGYTF
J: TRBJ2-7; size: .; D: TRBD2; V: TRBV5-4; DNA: TGTGCCAGCAGTCGGGGACTAGCGGGGTCCGCCTACGAGCAGTACTTC; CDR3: CASSRGLAGSAYEQYF
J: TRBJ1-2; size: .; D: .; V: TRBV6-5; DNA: TGTGCCAGCAGTTACTCGACAGGACGGGATGGCTACACCTTC; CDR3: CASSYSTGRDGYTF
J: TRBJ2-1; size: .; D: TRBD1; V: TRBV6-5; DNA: TGTGCCAGCAGCCAACCCAGGGGGCGCGGAGATGAGCAGTTCTTC; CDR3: CASSQPRGRGDEQFF
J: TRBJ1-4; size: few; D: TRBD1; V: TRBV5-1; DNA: TGCGCCAGCAGCTTGTTCGGGACAGGACGGATAAGTGAAAAACTGTTTTTT; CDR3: CASSLFGTGRISEKLFF
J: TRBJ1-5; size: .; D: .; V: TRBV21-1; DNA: TGTGCCAGCAGCAAAAGACTATCCCCCAGGGGTTTTAATCAGCCCCAGCATTTT; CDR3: CASSKRLSPRGFNQPQHF
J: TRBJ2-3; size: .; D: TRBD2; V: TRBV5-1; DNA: TGCGCCAGCAGCTTGGCGGCTAGCGGTAGCACAGATACGCAGTATTTT; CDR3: CASSLAASGSTDTQYF
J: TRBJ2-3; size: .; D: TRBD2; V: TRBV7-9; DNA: TGTGCCAGCAGCTTCGGGACTAGCGGGAGGGATACGCAGTATTTT; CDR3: CASSFGTSGRDTQYF
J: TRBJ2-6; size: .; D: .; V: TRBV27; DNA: TGTGCCAGCAGTCCCTTGTCTGCTGGGGCCGACGTCCTGACTTTC; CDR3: CASSPLSAGADVLTF
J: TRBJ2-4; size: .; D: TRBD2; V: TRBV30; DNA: TGTGCCTGGAGAAGTTTCGGACTAGCGGGAGCCCCAGCCAAAAACATTCAGTACTTC; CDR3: CAWRSFGLAGAPAKNIQYF
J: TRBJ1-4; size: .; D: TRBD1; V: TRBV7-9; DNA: TGTGCCAGCAGCTCGACAGGGGGGGATGAAAAACTGTTTTTT; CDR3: CASSSTGGDEKLFF
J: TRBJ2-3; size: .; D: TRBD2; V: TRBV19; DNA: TGTGCCAGTAGTATTGGGACTAGCTACACAGATACGCAGTATTTT; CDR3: CASSIGTSYTDTQYF
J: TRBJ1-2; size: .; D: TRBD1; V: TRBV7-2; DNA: TGTGCCAGCAGGACAGAGGTAGGGGGCGCCGGTAAAGGCTACACCTTC; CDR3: CASRTEVGGAGKGYTF
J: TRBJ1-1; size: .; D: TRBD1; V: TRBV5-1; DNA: TGCGCCAGCAGCGCTGACAGGGGGACTGAAGCTTTCTTT; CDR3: CASSADRGTEAFF
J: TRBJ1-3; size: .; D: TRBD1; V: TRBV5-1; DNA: TGCGCCAGCAGCACGACAGGGGGATCTGGAAACACCATATATTTT; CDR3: CASSTTGGSGNTIYF
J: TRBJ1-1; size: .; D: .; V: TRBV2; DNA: TGTGCCAGCTTCGGGGAGGACACTGAAGCTTTCTTT; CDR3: CASFGEDTEAFF
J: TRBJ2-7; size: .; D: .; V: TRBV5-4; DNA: TGTGCCAGCAGCTTTTGGGGTCGGGGTGGCGAGCAGTACTTC; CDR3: CASSFWGRGGEQYF
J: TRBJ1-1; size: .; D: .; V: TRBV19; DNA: TGTGCCAGTGCTAAACAGGGAAACACTGAAGCTTTCTTT; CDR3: CASAKQGNTEAFF
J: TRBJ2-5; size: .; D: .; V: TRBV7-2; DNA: TGTGCCAGCAGCCTCGGCGCGGTCCCCCAAGAGACCCAGTACTTC; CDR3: CASSLGAVPQETQYF
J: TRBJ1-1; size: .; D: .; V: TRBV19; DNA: TGTGCCAGTACGATACAGGGTCCGAACACTGAAGCTTTCTTT; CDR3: CASTIQGPNTEAFF
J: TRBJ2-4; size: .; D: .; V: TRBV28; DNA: TGTGCCAGCAGTTTACCCGCAGGGGTAATAGCCAAAAACATTCAGTACTTC; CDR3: CASSLPAGVIAKNIQYF
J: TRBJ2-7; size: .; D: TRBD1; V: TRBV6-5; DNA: TGTGCCAGCAGTTACTTCCGACAGGGGGGCGAGCAGTACTTC; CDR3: CASSYFRQGGEQYF
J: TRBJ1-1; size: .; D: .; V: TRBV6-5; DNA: TGTGCCAGCAGCCCCTGGGGGGTTAACACTGAAGCTTTCTTT; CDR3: CASSPWGVNTEAFF
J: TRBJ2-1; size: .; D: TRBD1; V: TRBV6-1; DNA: TGTGCCAGCAGTGAAGGTGGGACAGGGTACAATGAGCAGTTCTTC; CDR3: CASSEGGTGYNEQFF
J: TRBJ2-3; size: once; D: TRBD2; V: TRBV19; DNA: TGTGCCAGTAGTATGGGGGGGAGAGGAGATACGCAGTATTTT; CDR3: CASSMGGRGDTQYF
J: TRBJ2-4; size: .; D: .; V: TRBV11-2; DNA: TGTGCCAGCAGCCCAAGGAAGGAGGCTAGCGTTAGGAACATTCAGTACTTC; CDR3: CASSPRKEASVRNIQYF
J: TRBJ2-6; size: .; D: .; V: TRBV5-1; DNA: TGCGCCAGCAGCTTGAGGAGGTTAGGACAGTCGAACTCTGGGGCCAACGTCCTGACTTTC; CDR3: CASSLRRLGQSNSGANVLTF
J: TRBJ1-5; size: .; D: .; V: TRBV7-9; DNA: TGTTCCAGCAGCTTAGGACAGAATCAGCCCCAGCATTTT; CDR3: CSSSLGQNQPQHF
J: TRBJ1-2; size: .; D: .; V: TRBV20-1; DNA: TGCAGTGCATCGGACTCGTCCCCCTACACCTTC; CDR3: CSASDSSPYTF
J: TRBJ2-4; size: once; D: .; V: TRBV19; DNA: TGTGCCAGGGGGAGGCGGGGACTAGCCAAAAACATTCAGTACTTC; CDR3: CARGRRGLAKNIQYF
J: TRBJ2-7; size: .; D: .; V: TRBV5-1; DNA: TGCGCCAGCAGCTTGGCCACGGTCAGGGGCGAGCAGTACTTC; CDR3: CASSLATVRGEQYF
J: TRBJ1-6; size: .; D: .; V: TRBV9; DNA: TGTGCCAGCAGCGTAGGGGGCACAAATAATTCACCCCTCCACTTT; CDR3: CASSVGGTNNSPLHF
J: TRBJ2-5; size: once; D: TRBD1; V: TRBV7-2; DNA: TGTGCCAGCAGACGGGACAGGGGGTGGGAGACCCAGTACTTC; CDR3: CASRRDRGWETQYF
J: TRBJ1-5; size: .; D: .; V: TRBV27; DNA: TGTGCCAGCAGCCCCAGGGGAGAGTCCGGCAATCAGCCCCAGCATTTT; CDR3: CASSPRGESGNQPQHF
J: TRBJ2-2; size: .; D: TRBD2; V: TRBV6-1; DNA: TGTGCCAGCAGTTCCGGCGGGGGGGCTACCGGGGAGCTGTTTTTT; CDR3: CASSSGGGATGELFF
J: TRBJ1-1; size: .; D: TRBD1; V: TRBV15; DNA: TGTGCCACCAGCAGCGACAGGGGAATGAGGGGAGCTTTCTTT; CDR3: CATSSDRGMRGAFF
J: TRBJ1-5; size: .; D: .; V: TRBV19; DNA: TGTGCCAGTAGTACCTCGTACGCGGGAGGGCAGCCCCAGCATTTT; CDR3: CASSTSYAGGQPQHF
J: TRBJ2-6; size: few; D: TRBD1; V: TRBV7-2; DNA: TGTGCCAGCAGCTTCGACACAGGGGCTGGGGCCAACGTCCTGACTTTC; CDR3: CASSFDTGAGANVLTF
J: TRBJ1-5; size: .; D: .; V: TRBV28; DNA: TGTGCCAGCACAACAAGCAATCAGCCCCAGCATTTT; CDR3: CASTTSNQPQHF
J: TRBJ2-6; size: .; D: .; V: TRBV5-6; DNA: TGTGCCAGCAGCTTGCGTCCGTCCTCTGGGGCCAACGTCCTGACTTTC; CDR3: CASSLRPSSGANVLTF
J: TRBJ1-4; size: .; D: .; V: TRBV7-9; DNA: TGTGCCAGCAGCTTCGGAGGGACTAATGAAAAACTGTTTTTT; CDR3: CASSFGGTNEKLFF
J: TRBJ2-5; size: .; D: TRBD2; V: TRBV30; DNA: TGTGCCTGGAGTCGACTAGCGGGGACCCAAGAGACCCAGTACTTC; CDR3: CAWSRLAGTQETQYF
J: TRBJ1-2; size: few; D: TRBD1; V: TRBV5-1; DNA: TGCGCCAGCAGCTTGACAGGGGACTATGGCTACACCTTC; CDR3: CASSLTGDYGYTF
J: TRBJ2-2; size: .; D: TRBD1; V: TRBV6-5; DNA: TGTGCCAGCAGTTGGACCGGGACAGTTAACACCGGGGAGCTGTTTTTT; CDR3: CASSWTGTVNTGELFF
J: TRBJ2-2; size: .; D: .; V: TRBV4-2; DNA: TGTGCCAGCAGCCAAGAGCATAGCAGGAACACCGGGGAGCTGTTTTTT; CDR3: CASSQEHSRNTGELFF
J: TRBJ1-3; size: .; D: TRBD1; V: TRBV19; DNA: TGTGCCAGTACCGGGACAGGACCCTCTGGAAACACCATATATTTT; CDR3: CASTGTGPSGNTIYF
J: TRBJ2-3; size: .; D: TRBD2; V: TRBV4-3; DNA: TGCGCCAGCAGCCAAGATTCCCTAGCGGGTGCTAGCACAGATACGCAGTATTTT; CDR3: CASSQDSLAGASTDTQYF
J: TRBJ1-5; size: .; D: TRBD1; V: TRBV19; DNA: TGTGCCAGTAGTAGCGACAGGGGAAGGAATCAGCCCCAGCATTTT; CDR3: CASSSDRGRNQPQHF
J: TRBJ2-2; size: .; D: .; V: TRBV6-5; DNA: TGTGCCAGCAGTTATTCAGGGCTTTTGAACACCGGGGAGCTGTTTTTT; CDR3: CASSYSGLLNTGELFF
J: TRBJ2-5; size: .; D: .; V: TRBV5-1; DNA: TGCGCCAGCAGCTTGGATTCCGGGGGGCGCAAAGAGACCCAGTACTTC; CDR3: CASSLDSGGRKETQYF